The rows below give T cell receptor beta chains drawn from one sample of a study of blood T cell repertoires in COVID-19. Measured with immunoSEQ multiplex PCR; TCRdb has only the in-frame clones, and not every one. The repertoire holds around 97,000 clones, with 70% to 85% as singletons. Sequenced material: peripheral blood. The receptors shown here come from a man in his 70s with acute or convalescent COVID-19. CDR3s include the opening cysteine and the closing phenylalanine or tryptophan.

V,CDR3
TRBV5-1,CASSSGTARANYGYTF
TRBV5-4,CASSRGQGPYNEQFF
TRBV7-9,CASSLGIVTNHEQYF
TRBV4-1,CASSQEISGAWQTQYF
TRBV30,CAFRRGSGSNSYEQYF
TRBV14,CASSQWARSVNEQFF
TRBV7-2,CASSLAAPRPLHF
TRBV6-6,CASSYANQNRDFF
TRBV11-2,CASSYRDGGSRDTQYF
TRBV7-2,CASSLGRGSSGSSYNEQFF
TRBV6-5,CASSYMGRGSYEQYF
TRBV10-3,CAISESGGGNYEQYF
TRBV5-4,CASSSGQQNTEAFF
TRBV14,CASSQGFAHSPSYGYTF
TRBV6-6,CASSYQQGGEQYF
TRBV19,CASTPPVGTGDGLRVRTEAFF
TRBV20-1,CSASTPGYGYTF
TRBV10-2,CASSVSISGRGELFF
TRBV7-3,CASSFRQGKETQYF
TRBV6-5,CASSYEGDSADTQYF
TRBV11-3,CASSLGGQINTGELFF
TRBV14,CASSQVHRGHYTF
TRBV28,CASSLQGGETQYF
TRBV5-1,CASRGGLAGIETQYF
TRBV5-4,CASSFRGGTGELFF
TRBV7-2,CASSPRTSGTSFF
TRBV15,CATSRDPRLRNQPQHF
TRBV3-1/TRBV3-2,CASSARGLGGYTF
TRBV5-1,CASSYVAGTYNEQFF
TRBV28,CASSSDRGRGATIYF
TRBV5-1,CASSLVGGPEVGGYTF
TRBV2,CASSVQGVEQFF
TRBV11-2,CASSRAGLEYEQYF
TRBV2,CASSEARQINYGYTF
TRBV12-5,CASGRSSGGDEQYF
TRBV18,CASSPGQASTGELFF
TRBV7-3,CASSLETGYGYTF
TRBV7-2,CASSPTPTPRTQYF
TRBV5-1,CASSLEFTGLGYTF
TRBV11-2,CASSFWTGVNEKLFF
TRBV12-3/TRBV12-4,CASSFPGTGGYTF
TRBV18,CASSPPLGPKGNEKLFF
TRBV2,CASRVLQGDSSGANVLTF
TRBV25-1,CASSEGGRAWDNEQFF